The sequence of this TCR beta chain was determined in a study of CD8 T cells in ankylosing spondylitis. This clonotype has just a few counts. Its antigen remains unknown. General study points: Typical of ankylosing spondylitis blood, it appeared, was a TCR beta motif of roughly eight highly homologous variants. Previous work reported some of these motif variants in the synovial fluid and blood of reactive arthritis. Matched ankylosing spondylitis synovial fluid reportedly contained a significantly enriched population of disease-linked clones.

Generation of TCR beta libraries employed quantitative 5'-RACE incorporating molecular barcodes. In TCRdb, the 5' RACE reads were re-called with MiXCR into one record per CDR3 protein. The sample yields about 240,000 distinct CDR3 sequences, over 8.5% seen once. The CDR3 loop spans 14 amino acids. Germline loops: CDR1 SGHAT, CDR2 FQNNGV. V trimming: 6 bases; J trimming: 0 bases; junction bases outside the gene matches: 5. The rearrangement links TRBV11-2 to TRBJ2-7; TRBD1 agrees at 7 bases. This clonotype was obtained from a male donor with ankylosing spondylitis or in good health (not recorded which). Material for sequencing was blood, either unsorted or a sorted T cell fraction (not recorded which). CDR3 nucleotides: TGTGCCAGCAGACTGGACAGGTACTCCTACGAGCAGTACTTC. This translates into CASRLDRYSYEQYF.